Presented here are 20 T cell receptor beta chains from one specimen sequenced in a study of Ad26.COV2.S vaccination and SARS-CoV-2 variants. TCRdb keeps only in-frame clones here, not all; method: immunoSEQ multiplex PCR. The sample shows approximately 360,000 clones, roughly 85% of them seen only once. Stated treatment: roughly 18 received Ad26.COV2.S at low or high dose, single or two shots; roughly five received placebo; per-sample allocation not given. Sampling occurred on day 63 after the first vaccine or placebo injection. The sequencing here drew on peripheral blood, taken in a trial of Ad26.COV2.S vaccine versus placebo. The receptors stem from a person between 18 and 59 years old who received the Ad26.COV2.S COVID-19 vaccine or a placebo.

The sample holds one count of this clone. CDR3 sequence: CASSIRQGRRDTQYF. The CDR3 nucleotides read TGTGCCAGCAGCATTCGACAGGGGCGACGGGATACGCAGTATTTT. The chain combines TRBV7-2 with TRBJ2-3, with 8 bases lining up with TRBD1. Trimming at V came to 5 bases and at J to 6 bases, leaving 10 bases not matched to a gene. CDR3 length equals 15 residues. Germline CDR1 and CDR2: SGHTA and FQGNSA.

The V and J genes are TRBV18 and TRBJ2-1; D ambiguous. Germline V gives CDR1 KGHSH, CDR2 LQKENI. The germline V and J ends were trimmed by 5 bases and 5 bases, with 13 bases remaining between them. The CDR3 contains 14 residues. CDR3 bases: TGTGCCAGCTCAGATACCCTTTCGAACAATGAGCAGTTCTTC. This encodes CASSDTLSNNEQFF.

The V and J genes are TRBV5-1 and TRBJ1-2, with D hard to call. This CDR3 region has 15 residues. Per the germline V gene, CDR1 is SGHRS and CDR2 is YFSETQ. V lost 0 bases and J lost 3, with 12 bases in between. CDR3 sequence (DNA): TGCGCCAGCAGCTTGGAGTCCCTCTGGCACTATGGCTACACCTTC. It translates to CASSLESLWHYGYTF. The full variable domain, completed using reference TRBV5-1 and TRBJ1-2, is KAGVTQTPRYLIKTRGQQVTLSCSPISGHRSVSWYQQTPGQGLQFLFEYFSETQRNKGNFPGRFSGRQFSNSRSEMNVSTLELGDSALYLCASSLESLWHYGYTFGSGTRLTVV.

This chain joins TRBV2 and TRBJ1-5; D remains ambiguous. The CDR3 length is 14 residues. Germline V gene sequence: CDR1 SNHLY, CDR2 FYNNEI. The germline V and J ends were trimmed by 4 bases and 5 bases, with 12 bases remaining between them. CDR3 coding DNA: TGTGCCAGCAGTGTGAAGGGTATGGATCAGCCCCAGCATTTT. The encoded protein is CASSVKGMDQPQHF.

The chain combines TRBV19 with TRBJ2-5; D not resolved. CDR3 length: 14 amino acids. Germline V CDR1 and CDR2: LNHDA, SQIVND (reference sequence). V was shortened by 8 bases and J by 0 bases, with 13 bases between the two germline ends. The CDR3: CASSTENYQETQYF. For the CDR3, the DNA is TGTGCCAGTTCAACAGAGAATTACCAAGAGACCCAGTACTTC.

This clone has just a few counts. This chain links TRBV6-5 with TRBJ1-2; D perhaps matches TRBD1 (5 bases). There are 11 residues in the CDR3. V was pared by 6 bases and J by 8 bases, with 10 bases between. Germline assignment: CDR1 MNHEY and CDR2 SVGAGI. The CDR3 sequence: CASRSQGGYTF. DNA of the CDR3: TGTGCCAGCAGAAGTCAGGGAGGCTACACCTTC.

The genes are TRBV7-9 and TRBJ2-1, with no clear D. CDR1 is SEHNR and CDR2 is FQNEAQ in the germline V gene (reference sequence). The CDR3 is made up of 8 amino acids. Trimming pared 5 bases from V and 13 bases from J, leaving 3 bases between. The CDR3 reads CASSVQFF. CDR3 in DNA: TGTGCCAGCAGCGTACAGTTCTTC.

This clone was detected only once. Other DNA sequences in this sample translate to the same CDR3. The gene calls are TRBV5-1 and TRBJ2-1; TRBD2 agrees at 12 bases. The germline V gene has CDR1 SGHRS and CDR2 YFSETQ. There are 15 residues in the CDR3. Trimming removed 0 bases from V and 7 bases from J; junction bases left unmatched: 2. The CDR3 coding sequence is TGCGCCAGCAGCTTGGGACTAGCGGGAGATAATGAGCAGTTCTTC. Its translation is CASSLGLAGDNEQFF.

The chain carries TRBV6-5 and TRBJ2-7, with a weak D call TRBD1 (5 bases). From germline, CDR1 is MNHEY and CDR2 SVGAGI. V was pared by 5 bases and J by 0 bases, with 8 bases between. CDR3 length: 13 residues. This CDR3 reads CASSRQISYEQYF. CDR3 nucleotide sequence: TGTGCCAGCAGTCGACAGATCTCCTACGAGCAGTACTTC.

This chain links TRBV7-9 with TRBJ2-3, with D unclear. Germline-derived CDR1 and CDR2 are SEHNR and FQNEAQ (reference sequence). The length of the CDR3 is 11 residues. This CDR3 is CALHSGDTQYF. For the CDR3, the DNA is TGTGCACTGCATAGTGGGGATACGCAGTATTTT.

CDR3 region: CASSLVSGGYGYTF. CDR3 sequence (DNA): TGTGCCAGCAGCTTAGTCTCCGGGGGATATGGCTACACCTTC. V and J are TRBV7-2 and TRBJ1-2, with D possibly TRBD1 on 5 matching bases. V lost 1 base and J lost 5, with 11 bases in between. From germline, CDR1 is SGHTA and CDR2 FQGNSA. CDR3 size: 14 residues.

The chain couples TRBV4-1 to TRBJ1-6; D may be TRBD1 (5 bases). This CDR3 region has 12 residues. Germline CDR1 and CDR2: MGHRA and YSYEKL. Trimming took 4 bases from V and 8 from J, leaving 6 bases between them. The CDR3 sequence: CASSLGDSPLHF. CDR3 sequence (DNA): TGCGCCAGCAGCCTAGGGGATTCACCCCTCCACTTT.

The rearrangement joins TRBV4-3 to TRBJ1-4; 8 bases line up with TRBD1. V was pared by 4 bases and J by 5 bases, with 6 bases of the junction left unmatched. There are 15 residues in the CDR3. Per the germline V gene, CDR1 is LGHNA and CDR2 is YSLEER. The CDR3: CASSRLTGENEKLFF. The CDR3 DNA sequence: TGCGCCAGCAGCCGCCTGACAGGGGAGAATGAAAAACTGTTTTTT.

The chain carries TRBV19 and TRBJ1-1; D uncertain. The CDR3 extends over 13 amino acids. Trimming took 7 bases from V and 6 from J, leaving 15 bases between them. CDR1 is LNHDA and CDR2 is SQIVND in the germline V gene (reference sequence). As DNA, the CDR3 is TGTGCCAGTACCTTCCGGAGACAACCTGAAGCTTTCTTT. This sequence encodes CASTFRRQPEAFF.

This chain uses TRBV6-5 with TRBJ2-3; no firm D call. The germline V gene has CDR1 MNHEY and CDR2 SVGAGI. CDR3 length: 14 amino acids. The V end lost 2 bases, the J end lost 4 bases, and 10 bases lay between the germline ends. Here the CDR3 reads CASSYRIAADTQYF. The CDR3 nucleotides read TGTGCCAGCAGTTACAGGATAGCAGCAGATACGCAGTATTTT.

The chain joins TRBV27 to TRBJ1-2; the D gene is possibly TRBD1 (6 bases). The CDR3 is 13 amino acids. The V end was cut by 6 bases, the J end by 5 bases, with 13 bases between. Per the germline V gene, CDR1 is MNHEY and CDR2 is SMNVEV (reference sequence). The CDR3 is CASSPGVRYGYTF. In DNA, the CDR3 is TGTGCCAGCAGCCCAGGGGTCCGGTATGGCTACACCTTC.

The J gene is TRBJ1-2, the V gene TRBV6-5; 7 positions match TRBD1. V dropped 2 bases and J dropped 6; count of bases not matched to a gene: 6. The CDR3 extends over 14 amino acids. CDR1 and CDR2 (germline): MNHEY, SVGAGI. The CDR3 DNA is TGTGCCAGCAGTTACAAGGGGGCTCTTAATGGCTACACCTTC. Translating it yields CASSYKGALNGYTF.

The chain has TRBV7-9 and TRBJ2-1, with D tentatively TRBD2 (6 bases). Germline-derived CDR1 and CDR2 are SEHNR and FQNEAQ (reference sequence). The CDR3 length is 13 residues. V dropped 2 bases and J dropped 7 bases, with 9 bases sitting between them. The CDR3 protein is CASSLTSYNEQFF. The CDR3 nucleotides are TGTGCCAGCAGCTTAACTAGCTATAATGAGCAGTTCTTC.

The chain joins TRBV6-5 to TRBJ2-7; the D is unclear. Germline CDR1 and CDR2: MNHEY and SVGAGI. The CDR3 has 14 amino acids. Trimming cost V 4 bases and J 0 bases, with 10 bases left between them. The CDR3: CASSSQVSSYEQYF. In DNA, the CDR3 is TGTGCCAGCAGTTCTCAGGTTTCCTCCTACGAGCAGTACTTC.

This clone has just one count. The genes are TRBV25-1 and TRBJ2-6; D perhaps matches TRBD1 (6 bases). V was shortened by 2 bases and J by 2 bases, with 16 bases between the two germline ends. The CDR3 consists of 18 residues. The germline CDR1 and CDR2 sequences are MGHDK and SYGVNS. CDR3 sequence reads: CASSEPGGGDAGANVLTF. The CDR3 DNA follows: TGTGCCAGCAGTGAACCTGGGGGCGGTGACGCTGGGGCCAACGTCCTGACTTTC.